This T cell receptor (beta chain) was recovered during a study of vaccination effects on CD4 cells after COVID-19. Study as a whole: The post-vaccine samples were taken, at the median, 72 days after the second dose.

CDR3 length equals 14 residues. CDR1 SGHTA and CDR2 FQGNSA come from the germline V gene. The V and J ends lost 1 base and 3 bases respectively, with 9 bases between them. Having been cultured for around ten days, the cells underwent CD4+ T cell isolation. Every participant took two doses of the BNT162b2 or mRNA-1273 vaccine. To note about this clone: The antigen remains undetermined.

Assay used: immunoSEQ multiplex PCR; TCRdb lists only in-frame clones, some missing. Of approximately 57,000 clones listed, under 85% are singletons. General study points: Clonal contraction was marked in infection- and vaccine-induced clones late after vaccination. Cross-reactivity with common cold coronaviruses was shown by only 1 of 255 vaccine-induced clones in healthy vaccinees. Convalescent patients were scarce, and early post-infection timepoints were absent.

The chain employs TRBV7-2 and TRBJ1-2; D perhaps matches TRBD1 (6 bases). This sequence originates from a human donor who received a COVID-19 vaccine. Sequenced here: CD4+ T cells from PBMCs cultured without peptide, sampled after COVID-19 vaccination. CDR3 in amino acids: CASSLETGHYGYTF. CDR3 in DNA: TGTGCCAGCAGCTTAGAAACAGGGCACTATGGCTACACCTTC.